Described below is a single T cell receptor beta chain sequence and its context. The data belong to a study of somatic mutations in cytotoxic T cells in rheumatoid arthritis. Positive magnetic bead selection was used to isolate CD4+ and CD8+ cells; purity was checked by flow cytometry. The V and J ends lost 5 bases and 5 bases respectively, with 16 bases between them. This CDR3 has 14 residues. Germline values: CDR1 PRHDT, CDR2 FYEKMQ (reference sequence). TCRdb's copy holds only in-frame clones and misses some; the assay was immunoSEQ multiplex PCR. Among about 17,000 clones listed, less than 90% were seen once.

Input material: CD8+ T cells sorted from blood. The origin of this receptor is an adult with rheumatoid arthritis. J is TRBJ2-7 and V is TRBV13; tentative D call: TRBD1 (7 bases). The CDR3 loop is CASSPTQGRNEQYF. The CDR3 nucleotides are TGTGCCAGCAGCCCAACACAGGGGAGGAACGAGCAGTACTTC.